This entry lists 20 T cell receptor beta chains sequenced from one sample in a study of CXCR3-negative and CXCR3-positive naive CD8 T cells. The study, taken as a whole, reports: For CXCR3-positive naive cells, TRB CDR3s were more hydrophobic than those of CXCR3-negative naive cells.

It was by 5' RACE with UMI labels that the TRB cDNA libraries were prepared. From the 5' RACE reads, TCRdb lists one entry per CDR3 protein and no DNA. Its table records around 80,000 distinct CDR3 sequences. No antigen has been assigned to these receptors. The sequenced sample consisted of naive CXCR3+ CD8+ T cells from blood. Subset described: CD45RO-CCR7+CD27+CD95- naive CD8+ T cells expressing CXCR3 (TNR3+). All receptors derive from a human donor in good health. Some clones in this sample may be carry-over from other donors' samples.

This sequence joins TRBV7-7 and TRBJ2-5. This CDR3 has 14 residues. Germline loops: CDR1 SSHAT, CDR2 FNYEAQ (reference sequence). CDR3 amino acids: CASSLARGEETQYF.

This sequence joins TRBV19 and TRBJ1-1; the D call from TCRdb, TRBD1, cannot be confirmed without DNA. The CDR3 has 12 amino acids. Germline CDR1 LNHDA, CDR2 SQIVND (reference sequence). CDR3 sequence reads: CASGTVTYGAFF. Drawing the rest from reference TRBV19 and TRBJ1-1, the complete variable domain is DGGITQSPKYLFRKEGQNVTLSCEQNLNHDAMYWYRQDPGQGLRLIYYSQIVNDFQKGDIAEGYSVSREKKESFPLTVTSAQKNPTAFYLCASGTVTYGAFFGQGTRLTVV.

The J gene is TRBJ1-2, the V gene TRBV20-1. CDR3 length: 12 amino acids. Germline CDR1 DFQATT, CDR2 SNEGSKA (reference sequence). This chain's CDR3 is CSARDREVGYTF.

J is TRBJ2-7 and V is TRBV19; no DNA is available, so the TRBD1 call from TCRdb remains unchecked. CDR1 and CDR2 from the germline V gene are LNHDA and SQIVND (reference sequence). CDR3 size: 15 residues. The CDR3 sequence: CASSHRDRGFYEQYF.

This chain joins TRBV7-2 and TRBJ2-7; without DNA, the TCRdb call of TRBD2 cannot be checked. Germline V gene lookup returns CDR1 SGHTA and CDR2 FQGNSA. The CDR3 consists of 13 residues. CDR3 sequence reads: CASSPAGGYEQYF.

The chain is built from TRBV4-1 and TRBJ1-5; the TCRdb call, TRBD1, lacks DNA for checking. CDR1 MGHRA and CDR2 YSYEKL come from the germline V gene. CDR3 length: 16 amino acids. The CDR3 loop reads CASSQEGGQGVQPQHF.

The chain employs TRBV12-3 or TRBV12-4 and TRBJ2-1; TCRdb gives TRBD2 as the D gene, but with no DNA this cannot be confirmed. This CDR3 is 15 amino acids long. This chain's CDR3 is CASSAPGLAYNEQFF.

The chain combines TRBV5-4 with TRBJ1-2. Germline V gene sequence: CDR1 SGHNT, CDR2 YYREEE (reference sequence). This CDR3 contains 13 residues. The CDR3 spells CAGQTYRGNGYTF.

The J gene is TRBJ2-7, the V gene TRBV28; absent DNA, TCRdb's TRBD2 call cannot be checked. There are 15 residues in the CDR3. Per the germline V gene, CDR1 is MDHEN and CDR2 is SYDVKM. CDR3: CASSYLAGDEYEQYF. Full variable domain (rest looked up from reference TRBV28 and TRBJ2-7): DVKVTQSSRYLVKRTGEKVFLECVQDMDHENMFWYRQDPGLGLRLIYFSYDVKMKEKGDIPEGYSVSREKKERFSLILESASTNQTSMYLCASSYLAGDEYEQYFGPGTRLTVT.

The chain joins TRBV7-6 to TRBJ2-2; the TRBD1 assignment by TCRdb is unverifiable without DNA. Germline V gene data show CDR1 as SGHVS and CDR2 as FNYEAQ. The CDR3 totals 16 residues. This CDR3 is CASSRGQGAGTGELFF.

The gene calls are TRBV29-1 and TRBJ1-2; the D call of TRBD1 rests on TCRdb alone, since no DNA is present to check it. The CDR3 has 17 amino acids. CDR1 and CDR2 (germline): SQVTM, ANQGSEA. This CDR3 is CSAVGPGQGFRDYGYTF.

V gene TRBV28 combines with J gene TRBJ2-7; TCRdb calls TRBD2, which cannot be checked without DNA. Germline-derived CDR1 and CDR2 are MDHEN and SYDVKM. This CDR3 region has 15 residues. This chain's CDR3 is CASSLVASGAYEQYF.

This chain connects TRBV2 to TRBJ1-5. The length of the CDR3 is 15 residues. In germline, CDR1 is SNHLY, CDR2 FYNNEI. CDR3 loop: CASSVGPYSNQPQHF.

The chain recombines TRBV20-1 with TRBJ2-7; the TCRdb call, TRBD1, lacks DNA for checking. Germline V gene lookup returns CDR1 DFQATT and CDR2 SNEGSKA (reference sequence). CDR3 length equals 15 residues. CDR3 residues: CSARDSYDLRGEQYF.

The V call is TRBV13, the J call TRBJ1-1. Germline values: CDR1 PRHDT, CDR2 FYEKMQ (reference sequence). The CDR3 is 11 residues long. CDR3 residues: CASSLVTEAFF.

V and J are TRBV5-4 and TRBJ2-1; no DNA is available, so the TRBD1 call from TCRdb remains unchecked. Germline CDR1 and CDR2: SGHNT and YYREEE (reference sequence). The CDR3 runs to 16 residues. Here the CDR3 reads CASSLEGTVSYNEQFF.

This rearrangement joins TRBV28 to TRBJ2-7; TCRdb lists TRBD1, though no DNA is available to test this call. This CDR3 contains 16 residues. Germline values: CDR1 MDHEN, CDR2 SYDVKM. CDR3 protein: CASSPGQGISSYEQYF.

The chain uses TRBV2 and TRBJ2-2; there is no DNA to check the TCRdb D call of TRBD1. CDR1 is SNHLY, CDR2 FYNNEI, per germline. The CDR3 loop spans 14 amino acids. The CDR3: CARQDRGDTGELFF.

The chain uses TRBV9 and TRBJ2-1; TCRdb lists TRBD1, though no DNA is available to test this call. The CDR3 loop spans 16 amino acids. Germline V CDR1 and CDR2: SGDLS, YYNGEE. The CDR3 is CASSVEGGGRYNEQFF.

This chain uses TRBV15 with TRBJ2-2; TCRdb picks TRBD2, but there is no DNA to check that call. CDR1 is LNHNV and CDR2 is YYDKDF in the germline V gene (reference sequence). The CDR3 is made up of 16 amino acids. The CDR3 here is CATSRVGGGPDGELFF. Based on the CDR3 plus reference TRBV15 and TRBJ2-2, the full variable domain is DAMVIQNPRYQVTQFGKPVTLSCSQTLNHNVMYWYQQKSSQAPKLLFHYYDKDFNNEADTPDNFQSRRPNTSFCFLDIRSPGLGDTAMYLCATSRVGGGPDGELFFGEGSRLTVL.